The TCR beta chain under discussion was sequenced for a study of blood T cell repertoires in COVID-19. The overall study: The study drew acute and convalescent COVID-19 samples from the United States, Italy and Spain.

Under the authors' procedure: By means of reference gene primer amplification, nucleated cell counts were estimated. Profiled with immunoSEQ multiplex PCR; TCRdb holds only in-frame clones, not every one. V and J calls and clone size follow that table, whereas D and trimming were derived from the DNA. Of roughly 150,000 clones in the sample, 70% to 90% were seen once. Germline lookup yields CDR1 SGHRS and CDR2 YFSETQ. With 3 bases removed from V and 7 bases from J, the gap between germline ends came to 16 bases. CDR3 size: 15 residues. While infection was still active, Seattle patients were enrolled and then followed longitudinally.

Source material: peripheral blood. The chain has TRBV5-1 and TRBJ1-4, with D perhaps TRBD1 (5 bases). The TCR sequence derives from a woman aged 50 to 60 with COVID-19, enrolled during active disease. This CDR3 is CASSSNPQGGEKLFF. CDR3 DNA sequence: TGCGCCAGCAGCTCCAACCCCCAGGGAGGTGAAAAACTGTTTTTT.